One T cell receptor (beta chain) is described in this entry. Trimming removed 4 bases from V and 0 bases from J, with 19 bases in between. Germline-derived CDR1 and CDR2 are LGHDT and YNNKEL (reference sequence). This CDR3 is built from 18 residues. In the authors' methods: Nucleated cell counts were estimated from reference gene primer amplification. The table came from immunoSEQ multiplex PCR; TCRdb's copy has only in-frame clones and leaves some out. V and J calls and clone size come straight from that table; D and trimming were deduced from the DNA. The sample holds tens of thousands of clones, over 85% seen once. The sample originates from a study of blood T cell repertoires in COVID-19. Study information: The United States, Italy and Spain were the sources of the acute and convalescent COVID-19 samples. T cells, B-cell-depleted T cells, or PBMCs supplied cDNA or gDNA.

The origin of this receptor is a man between 60 and 70 years old with acute or convalescent COVID-19. The gene calls are TRBV3-1 (or the pseudogene TRBV3-2) and TRBJ1-3, with a tentative D call TRBD1 (5 bases). What was sequenced was peripheral blood. The CDR3 reads CASSLNPADSDSGNTIYF. The CDR3 DNA follows: TGTGCCAGCAGCCTAAATCCGGCCGACAGTGACTCTGGAAACACCATATATTTT.